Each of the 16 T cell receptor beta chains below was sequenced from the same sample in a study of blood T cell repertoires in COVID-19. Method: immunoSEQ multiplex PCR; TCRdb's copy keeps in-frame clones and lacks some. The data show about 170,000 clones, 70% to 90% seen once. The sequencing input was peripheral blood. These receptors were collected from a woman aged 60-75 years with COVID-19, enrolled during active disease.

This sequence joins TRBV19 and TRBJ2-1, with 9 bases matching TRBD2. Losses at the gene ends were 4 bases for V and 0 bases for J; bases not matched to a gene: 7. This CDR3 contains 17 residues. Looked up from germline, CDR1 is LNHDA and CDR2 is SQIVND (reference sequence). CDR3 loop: CASSSPTSGSSYNEQFF. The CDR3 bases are TGTGCCAGTAGTAGCCCGACTAGCGGAAGCTCCTACAATGAGCAGTTCTTC.

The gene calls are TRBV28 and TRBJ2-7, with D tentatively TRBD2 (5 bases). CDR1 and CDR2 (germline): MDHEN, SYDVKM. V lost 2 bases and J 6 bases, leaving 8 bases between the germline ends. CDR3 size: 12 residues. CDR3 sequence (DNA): TGTGCCAGCAGTTTAATAGGGAGCGAGCAGTACTTC. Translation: CASSLIGSEQYF.

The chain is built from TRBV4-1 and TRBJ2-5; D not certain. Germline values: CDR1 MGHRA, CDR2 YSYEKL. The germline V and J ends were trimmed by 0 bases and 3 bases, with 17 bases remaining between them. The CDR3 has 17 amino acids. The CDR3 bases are TGCGCCAGCAGCCAAGAAAGTGATTCTAAGGAGAAAGAGACCCAGTACTTC. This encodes CASSQESDSKEKETQYF.

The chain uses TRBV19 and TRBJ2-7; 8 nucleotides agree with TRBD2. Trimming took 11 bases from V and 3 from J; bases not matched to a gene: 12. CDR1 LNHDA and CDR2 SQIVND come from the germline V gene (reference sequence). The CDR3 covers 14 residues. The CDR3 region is CASSPGGMSYEQYF. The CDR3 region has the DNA TGTGCCTCCTCCCCGGGGGGGATGAGCTACGAGCAGTACTTC.

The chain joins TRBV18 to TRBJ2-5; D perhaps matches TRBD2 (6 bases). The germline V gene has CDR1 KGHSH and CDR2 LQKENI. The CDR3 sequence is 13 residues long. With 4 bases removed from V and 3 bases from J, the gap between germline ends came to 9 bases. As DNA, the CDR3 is TGTGCCAGCTCACGGAGGGCGGAAGAGACCCAGTACTTC. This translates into CASSRRAEETQYF.

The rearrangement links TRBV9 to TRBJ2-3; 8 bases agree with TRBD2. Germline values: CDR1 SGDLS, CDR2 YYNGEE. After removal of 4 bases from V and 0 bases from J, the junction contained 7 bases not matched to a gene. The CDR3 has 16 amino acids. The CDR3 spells CASSPRLATSTDTQYF. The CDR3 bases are TGTGCCAGCAGCCCTCGACTAGCGACTAGCACAGATACGCAGTATTTT. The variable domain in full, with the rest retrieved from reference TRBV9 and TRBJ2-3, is DSGVTQTPKHLITATGQRVTLRCSPRSGDLSVYWYQQSLDQGLQFLIQYYNGEERAKGNILERFSAQQFPDLHSELNLSSLELGDSALYFCASSPRLATSTDTQYFGPGTRLTVL.

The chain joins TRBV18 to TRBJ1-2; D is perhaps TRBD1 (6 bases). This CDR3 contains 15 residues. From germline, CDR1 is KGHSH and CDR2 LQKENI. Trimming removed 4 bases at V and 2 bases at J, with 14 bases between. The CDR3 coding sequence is TGTGCCAGCTCACAAAGACAGGTCGACAACTATGGCTACACCTTC. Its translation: CASSQRQVDNYGYTF.

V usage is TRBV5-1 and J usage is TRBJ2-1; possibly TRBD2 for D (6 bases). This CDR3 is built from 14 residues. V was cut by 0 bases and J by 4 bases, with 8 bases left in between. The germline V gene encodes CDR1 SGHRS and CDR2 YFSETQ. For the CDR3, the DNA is TGCGCCAGCAGCTTGGGTAGCGGTTACAATGAGCAGTTCTTC. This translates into CASSLGSGYNEQFF.

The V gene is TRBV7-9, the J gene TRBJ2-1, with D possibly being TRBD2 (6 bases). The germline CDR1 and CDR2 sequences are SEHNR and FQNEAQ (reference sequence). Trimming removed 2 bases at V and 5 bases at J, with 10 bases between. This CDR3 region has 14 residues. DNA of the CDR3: TGTGCCAGCAGCTTATGGGACTTTGACAATGAGCAGTTCTTC. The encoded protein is CASSLWDFDNEQFF.

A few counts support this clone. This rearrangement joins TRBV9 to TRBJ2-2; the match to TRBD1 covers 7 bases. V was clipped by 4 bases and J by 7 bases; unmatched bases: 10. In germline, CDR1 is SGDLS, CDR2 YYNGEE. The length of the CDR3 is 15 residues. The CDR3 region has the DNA TGTGCCAGCAGCCTCGACAGGGAACAAAACGGGGAGCTGTTTTTT. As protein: CASSLDREQNGELFF. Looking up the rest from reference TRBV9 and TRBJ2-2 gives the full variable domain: DSGVTQTPKHLITATGQRVTLRCSPRSGDLSVYWYQQSLDQGLQFLIQYYNGEERAKGNILERFSAQQFPDLHSELNLSSLELGDSALYFCASSLDREQNGELFFGEGSRLTVL.

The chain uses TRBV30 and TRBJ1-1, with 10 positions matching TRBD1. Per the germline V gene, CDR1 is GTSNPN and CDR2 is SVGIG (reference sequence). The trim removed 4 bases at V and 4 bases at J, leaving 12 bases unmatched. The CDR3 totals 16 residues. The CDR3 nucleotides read TGTGCCTGGATAACCCACGGGACAGGGGATGCCACTGAAGCTTTCTTT. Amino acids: CAWITHGTGDATEAFF.

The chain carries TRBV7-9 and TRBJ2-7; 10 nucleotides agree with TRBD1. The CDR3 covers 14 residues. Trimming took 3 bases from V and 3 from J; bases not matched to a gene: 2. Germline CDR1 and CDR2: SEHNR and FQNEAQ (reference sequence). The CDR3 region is CASSFGTGDYEQYF. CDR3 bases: TGTGCCAGCAGCTTCGGGACAGGGGACTACGAGCAGTACTTC.

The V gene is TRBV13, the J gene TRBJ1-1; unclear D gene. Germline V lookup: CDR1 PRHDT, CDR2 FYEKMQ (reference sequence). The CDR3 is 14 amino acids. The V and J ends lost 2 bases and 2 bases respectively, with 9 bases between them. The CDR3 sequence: CASSLPWPNTEAFF. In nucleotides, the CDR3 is TGTGCCAGCAGCTTACCTTGGCCTAACACTGAAGCTTTCTTT.

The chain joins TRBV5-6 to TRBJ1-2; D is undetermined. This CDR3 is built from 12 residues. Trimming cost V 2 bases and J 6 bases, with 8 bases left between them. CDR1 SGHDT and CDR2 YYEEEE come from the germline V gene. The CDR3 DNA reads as TGTGCCAGCAGCTTATCCGGGGATGGCTACACCTTC. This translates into CASSLSGDGYTF.

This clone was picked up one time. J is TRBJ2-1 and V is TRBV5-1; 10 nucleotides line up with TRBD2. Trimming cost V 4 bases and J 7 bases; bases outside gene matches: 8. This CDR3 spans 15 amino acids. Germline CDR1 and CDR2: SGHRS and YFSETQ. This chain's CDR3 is CASSIAGTSANEQFF. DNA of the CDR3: TGCGCCAGCAGCATCGCCGGGACTAGCGCGAATGAGCAGTTCTTC.

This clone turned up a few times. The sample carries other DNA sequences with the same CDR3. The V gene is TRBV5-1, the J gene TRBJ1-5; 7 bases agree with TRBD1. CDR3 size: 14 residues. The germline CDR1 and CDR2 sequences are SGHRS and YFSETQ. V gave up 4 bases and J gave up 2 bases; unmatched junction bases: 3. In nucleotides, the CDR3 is TGCGCCAGCAGCAGAGGACAGGGCAATCAGCCCCAGCATTTT. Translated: CASSRGQGNQPQHF. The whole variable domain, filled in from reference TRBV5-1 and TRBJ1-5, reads KAGVTQTPRYLIKTRGQQVTLSCSPISGHRSVSWYQQTPGQGLQFLFEYFSETQRNKGNFPGRFSGRQFSNSRSEMNVSTLELGDSALYLCASSRGQGNQPQHFGDGTRLSIL.